Below are 30 T cell receptor beta chains sequenced from a single sample in a study of T cell repertoires in cytomegalovirus infection. These receptors have no identified antigens. TCRdb recomputed calls from the reads with MiXCR, one row per CDR3 protein. The sample lists 800,000 to 950,000 distinct CDR3 sequences, around a third occurring once. This specimen was cultured CD8+ T cells from PBMCs, taken from culture after CMV antigen stimulation. Source of these receptors: a human donor in good health (CMV status not recorded). Some clones in this sample may be carry-over from other donors' samples.

In its sample, this clonotype was seen a few times. V is TRBV6-6 and J is TRBJ2-7, with D possibly matching TRBD1 (6 bases). The CDR3 totals 15 residues. Trimming removed 4 bases from V and 3 bases from J, with 16 bases in between. Germline V gene sequence: CDR1 MNHNY, CDR2 SVGAGI (reference sequence). Here the CDR3 DNA reads TGTGCCAGCAGTTCCTTGACAGGCGTTCGCTACGAGCAGTACGTC. This sequence encodes CASSSLTGVRYEQYV.

This clonotype was detected a few times. The genes are TRBV6-1 and TRBJ2-2, with 9 nucleotides matching TRBD2. The V and J ends lost 3 bases and 4 bases, in that order; junction bases with no gene match: 6. Germline lookup yields CDR1 MNHNS and CDR2 SASEGT. The CDR3 totals 16 residues. CDR3 bases: TGTGCCAGCAGTGAGGGGATAGCGGGGGTCACCGGGGAGCTGTTTTTT. It encodes CASSEGIAGVTGELFF.

The chain joins TRBV6-1 to TRBJ2-7; no reliable D call. V was trimmed by 1 base and J by 4 bases, leaving 14 bases between them. The CDR3 extends over 15 amino acids. Per germline, CDR1 MNHNS and CDR2 SASEGT. CDR3 nucleotides: TGTGCCAGCAGTGAAGAACCCCGGTCGGGTTACGAGCAGTACGTC. This sequence encodes CASSEEPRSGYEQYV.

This sequence joins TRBV4-1 and TRBJ2-1; D perhaps matches TRBD1 (6 bases). V lost 4 bases and J lost 0, with 16 bases in between. Germline CDR1 MGHRA, CDR2 YSYEKL. This CDR3 contains 17 residues. The chain's CDR3 is CASSPRQALSSYNEQFF. The CDR3 coding sequence is TGCGCCAGCAGCCCTAGACAGGCCCTTAGCTCCTACAATGAGCAGTTCTTC.

This clonotype has a handful of counts. This sequence joins TRBV27 and TRBJ2-1, with 10 nucleotides matching TRBD2. The CDR3 length is 17 residues. V dropped 7 bases and J dropped 4; count of bases not matched to a gene: 13. Looked up from germline, CDR1 is MNHEY and CDR2 is SMNVEV (reference sequence). As DNA, the CDR3 is TGTGCCAGCACCACATTAATAACTAGCGGGGTTTACAATGAGCAGTTCTTC. Translating it yields CASTTLITSGVYNEQFF.

The rearrangement links TRBV7-6 to TRBJ2-3; D is perhaps TRBD1 or TRBD2 (5 bases each). The length of the CDR3 is 15 residues. V was clipped by 4 bases and J by 0 bases, with 11 bases between them. Germline V CDR1 and CDR2: SGHVS, FNYEAQ. CDR3 sequence: CASSWDGTSTDTQYF. The CDR3, as DNA: TGTGCCAGCAGCTGGGACGGAACTAGCACAGATACGCAGTATTTT.

The DNA of the CDR3 is TGTGCCATACGGTTAACGGGGGACACCACTAACTATGGCTACACCTTC. Translating it yields CAIRLTGDTTNYGYTF. V usage is TRBV12-3 or TRBV12-4 and J usage is TRBJ1-2, with a weak D call TRBD1 (6 bases). V was clipped by 10 bases and J by 0 bases, with 21 bases between them. CDR3 length: 16 residues.

As regards this clonotype: A read error may be the cause here, since a much bigger clone is one base away. The V call is TRBV7-8, the J call TRBJ2-3; 8 bases align to TRBD1. This CDR3 comprises 14 residues. Germline assignment: CDR1 SGHVS and CDR2 FQNEAQ. The CDR3: CASSARDRPDMQYF. Here the CDR3 DNA reads TGTGCCAGCAGCGCCCGGGACAGGCCAGATATGCAGTATTTT.

The chain links TRBV29-1 to TRBJ2-2, with 14 nucleotides matching TRBD2. The CDR3 contains 16 residues. The V segment lost 4 bases and the J segment 3 bases; nucleotides outside the gene matches: 4. Germline V gene lookup returns CDR1 SQVTM and CDR2 ANQGSEA. CDR3 amino acids: CSVVGLAGADTGELFF. The CDR3 bases are TGCAGCGTTGTGGGACTAGCGGGGGCTGACACCGGGGAGCTGTTTTTT.

The CDR3: CASSLTRGEIYEQYF. The DNA of the CDR3 is TGTGCCAGCAGCTTAACGCGGGGGGAGATCTACGAGCAGTACTTC. The chain joins TRBV11-2 to TRBJ2-7, with TRBD2 identical over 8 bases. After removal of 2 bases from V and 3 bases from J, the junction contained 6 bases not matched to a gene. Germline V gene sequence: CDR1 SGHAT, CDR2 FQNNGV. There are 15 residues in the CDR3.

The chain joins TRBV7-9 to TRBJ2-5; 7 bases are shared with TRBD2. The CDR3 is 16 residues long. The V gene end was trimmed by 2 bases and the J gene end by 5 bases; junction bases not matched to a gene: 11. CDR1 is SEHNR and CDR2 is FQNEAQ in the germline V gene (reference sequence). This chain's CDR3 is CASSLTSGVSTETQYF. For the CDR3, the DNA is TGTGCCAGCAGCTTAACCAGCGGGGTTTCGACGGAGACCCAGTACTTC.

CDR3 residues: CASSEVGGGAVDTQYF. The DNA of the CDR3 is TGTGCCAGCAGTGAGGTTGGCGGGGGGGCCGTAGATACGCAGTATTTT. The V and J genes are TRBV2 and TRBJ2-3, with 9 nucleotides matching TRBD2. This CDR3 has 16 residues. CDR1 and CDR2 (germline): SNHLY, FYNNEI. Trimming took 3 bases from V and 5 from J; bases not matched to a gene: 9.

This rearrangement joins TRBV15 to TRBJ2-7; a weak D match, TRBD2 (7 bases). Trimming pared 3 bases from V and 0 bases from J, leaving 12 bases between. This CDR3 spans 15 amino acids. Germline CDR1 is LNHNV and CDR2 is YYDKDF (reference sequence). The CDR3 is CATSRGGGSSYEQYF. CDR3 nucleotides: TGTGCCACCAGCAGGGGAGGGGGTTCCTCCTACGAGCAGTACTTC.

J is TRBJ2-3 and V is TRBV14; TRBD2 is a possible D gene (5 bases). The CDR3 extends over 15 amino acids. The germline CDR1 and CDR2 sequences are SGHDN and FVKESK. With 5 bases removed from V and 1 base from J, the gap between germline ends came to 13 bases. The CDR3 nucleotides read TGTGCCAGCAGCGATCCCACGCGGGGCACAGATACGCAGTATTTT. This codes for CASSDPTRGTDTQYF.

This clonotype has a handful of counts. The CDR3 coding sequence is TGCGCCAGCAGCCACGGGACAGGGGGCAGACCCGGGGCTGAAGCTTTCTTT. Translating gives CASSHGTGGRPGAEAFF. The gene calls are TRBV4-1 and TRBJ1-1; 12 bases are shared with TRBD1. V lost 3 bases and J lost 6; bases outside the gene matches: 11. This CDR3 comprises 17 residues. CDR1 is MGHRA and CDR2 is YSYEKL in the germline V gene.

In its sample, this clonotype was seen once. The chain's CDR3 is CASSQEGLAGGYNEQFF. The CDR3 nucleotides are TGTGCCAGCAGCCAAGAGGGATTAGCGGGGGGATACAATGAGCAGTTCTTC. The chain joins TRBV14 to TRBJ2-1; the match to TRBD2 covers 10 bases. There are 17 residues in the CDR3. Germline CDR1 SGHDN, CDR2 FVKESK. The J segment lost 4 bases and the V segment lost 0 bases, leaving 6 bases of the junction unmatched. Full variable domain (rest looked up from reference TRBV14 and TRBJ2-1): EAGVTQFPSHSVIEKGQTVTLRCDPISGHDNLYWYRRVMGKEIKFLLHFVKESKQDESGMPNNRFLAERTGGTYSTLKVQPAELEDSGVYFCASSQEGLAGGYNEQFFGPGTRLTVL.

In its sample, this clonotype was seen many times. The V and J genes are TRBV7-2 and TRBJ1-1; 11 bases map to TRBD1. CDR1 is SGHTA, CDR2 FQGNSA, per germline. V lost 7 bases and J lost 5; bases outside the gene matches: 9. This CDR3 has 15 amino acids. The chain's CDR3 is CASTLQGQGGTEAFF. The CDR3 DNA follows: TGTGCCAGCACCCTTCAGGGACAGGGGGGGACTGAAGCTTTCTTT. The whole variable domain, filled in from reference TRBV7-2 and TRBJ1-1, reads GAGVSQSPSNKVTEKGKDVELRCDPISGHTALYWYRQSLGQGLEFLIYFQGNSAPDKSGLPSDRFSAERTGGSVSTLTIQRTQQEDSAVYLCASTLQGQGGTEAFFGQGTRLTVV.

This clonotype was counted a few times. The chain couples TRBV15 to TRBJ1-6; 7 bases are a match to TRBD1. The germline V gene encodes CDR1 LNHNV and CDR2 YYDKDF (reference sequence). V was clipped by 2 bases and J by 1 base; unmatched bases: 2. The length of the CDR3 is 16 residues. CDR3 in DNA: TGTGCCACCAGCAGAACAGGGGCTTCCTATAATTCACCCCTCCACTTT. This encodes CATSRTGASYNSPLHF.

This clonotype has a handful of counts. The V call is TRBV29-1, the J call TRBJ2-7, with TRBD1 matching 9 bases. This CDR3 comprises 13 residues. Germline-derived CDR1 and CDR2 are SQVTM and ANQGSEA. V gave up 5 bases and J gave up 2 bases; unmatched junction bases: 4. The CDR3 protein is CSVLTGGTYEQYF. The CDR3 DNA follows: TGCAGCGTTTTGACAGGGGGAACCTACGAGCAGTACTTC.

Note on this clonotype: Since a much larger clone is just one base distant, this may be a read error. V and J are TRBV7-9 and TRBJ1-4; 7 nucleotides align to TRBD1. Looked up from germline, CDR1 is SEHNR and CDR2 is FQNEAQ (reference sequence). CDR3 length: 15 amino acids. CDR3 DNA sequence: TGTGCCAGCAGCTTTTCCGGGACAGTTAATGGAAAACTGTTTTTT. Translating it yields CASSFSGTVNGKLFF.

This clonotype has a handful of counts. This chain uses TRBV27 with TRBJ2-2, with no clear D. The length of the CDR3 is 14 residues. Germline CDR1 MNHEY, CDR2 SMNVEV (reference sequence). V shed 2 bases and J shed 3 bases, with 7 bases lying between them. CDR3 amino acids: CASSLTAHTGELFF. The DNA for the CDR3 is TGTGCCAGCAGTTTAACAGCTCACACCGGGGAGCTGTTTTTT.

This rearrangement joins TRBV2 to TRBJ1-3, with D possibly matching TRBD1 (5 bases). Between the trimmed V and J ends, which lost 4 bases and 2 bases, there was a span of 18 bases. The CDR3 has 17 residues. Germline values: CDR1 SNHLY, CDR2 FYNNEI. CDR3 nucleotides: TGTGCCAGCAGTGCAGCGGGACGGAAGCCTACTGGAAACACCATATATTTT. Its translation is CASSAAGRKPTGNTIYF. The variable domain in full, completed from reference TRBV2 and TRBJ1-3, reads EPEVTQTPSHQVTQMGQEVILRCVPISNHLYFYWYRQILGQKVEFLVSFYNNEISEKSEIFDDQFSVERPDGSNFTLKIRSTKLEDSAMYFCASSAAGRKPTGNTIYFGEGSWLTVV.

This clonotype was seen a few times. V gene TRBV27 combines with J gene TRBJ1-2; no definite D call. V lost 4 bases to trimming and J lost 3 bases, with 12 bases between them. The germline CDR1 and CDR2 sequences are MNHEY and SMNVEV (reference sequence). The length of the CDR3 is 14 residues. CDR3 amino acids: CASSSGEGYYGYTF. CDR3 sequence (DNA): TGTGCCAGCAGTTCGGGCGAGGGATACTATGGCTACACCTTC.

The chain couples TRBV9 to TRBJ1-1; 7 nucleotides line up with TRBD1. Germline trimming cut 4 bases from V and 1 base from J; bases unmatched to any gene: 10. CDR3 length: 16 residues. Germline assignment: CDR1 SGDLS and CDR2 YYNGEE. DNA for the CDR3: TGTGCCAGCAGCCCTCACCGGACAGGCCGGAACACTGAAGCTTTCTTT. Translating it yields CASSPHRTGRNTEAFF. Combining the CDR3 with reference TRBV9 and TRBJ1-1 gives the whole variable domain DSGVTQTPKHLITATGQRVTLRCSPRSGDLSVYWYQQSLDQGLQFLIQYYNGEERAKGNILERFSAQQFPDLHSELNLSSLELGDSALYFCASSPHRTGRNTEAFFGQGTRLTVV.

This clonotype was picked up a small number of times. The J gene is TRBJ2-2, the V gene TRBV7-9, with TRBD1 as a possible D gene (6 bases). This CDR3 contains 14 residues. CDR1 SEHNR and CDR2 FQNEAQ come from the germline V gene (reference sequence). Trimming took off 4 bases at V and 5 bases at J, with 11 bases between the two ends. CDR3 in amino acids: CASSSRGRTGELFF. The CDR3 DNA follows: TGTGCCAGCAGCTCCAGGGGTAGGACCGGGGAGCTGTTTTTT.

J is TRBJ1-1 and V is TRBV4-3; D may be TRBD1 (6 bases). CDR1 LGHNA and CDR2 YSLEER come from the germline V gene. Trimming cost V 0 bases and J 0 bases, with 14 bases left between them. This CDR3 has 17 residues. The CDR3 region is CASSQDTSTGMNTEAFF. The DNA for the CDR3 is TGCGCCAGCAGCCAAGATACCTCGACAGGAATGAACACTGAAGCTTTCTTT.

The chain has TRBV20-1 and TRBJ1-4; the D gene is possibly TRBD1 (5 bases). This CDR3 region has 16 residues. The germline V and J ends were trimmed by 0 bases and 2 bases, with 13 bases remaining between them. Germline V gives CDR1 DFQATT, CDR2 SNEGSKA (reference sequence). CDR3 loop: CSARDLGELTNEKLFF. The DNA of the CDR3 is TGCAGTGCTAGAGATTTGGGGGAGCTGACTAATGAAAAACTGTTTTTT.

This sequence joins TRBV6-1 and TRBJ1-6; tentative D call: TRBD1 (5 bases). V dropped 5 bases and J dropped 4 bases, with 9 bases sitting between them. Germline assignment: CDR1 MNHNS and CDR2 SASEGT. The CDR3 is made up of 14 amino acids. The CDR3 DNA reads TGTGCCAGCAGTACCCAGGGTTATAATTCACCCCTCCACTTT. It is translated as CASSTQGYNSPLHF.

This clonotype turned up a few times. The chain recombines TRBV10-3 with TRBJ2-3, with D uncertain. Trimming removed 2 bases at V and 2 bases at J, with 5 bases between. This CDR3 comprises 13 residues. Germline CDR1 is ENHRY and CDR2 is SYGVKD. In DNA form, the CDR3 reads TGTGCCATCAGTGAGATAAACACAGATACGCAGTATTTT. As protein: CAISEINTDTQYF.

In its sample, this clonotype was seen many times. This chain uses TRBV11-2 with TRBJ1-2; D not certain. The germline CDR1 and CDR2 sequences are SGHAT and FQNNGV. V lost 1 base, J lost 4 bases, and 7 bases lay in between. The CDR3 has 13 amino acids. The chain's CDR3 is CASSLAGPYGYTF. CDR3 coding DNA: TGTGCCAGCAGCTTAGCAGGCCCCTATGGCTACACCTTC.